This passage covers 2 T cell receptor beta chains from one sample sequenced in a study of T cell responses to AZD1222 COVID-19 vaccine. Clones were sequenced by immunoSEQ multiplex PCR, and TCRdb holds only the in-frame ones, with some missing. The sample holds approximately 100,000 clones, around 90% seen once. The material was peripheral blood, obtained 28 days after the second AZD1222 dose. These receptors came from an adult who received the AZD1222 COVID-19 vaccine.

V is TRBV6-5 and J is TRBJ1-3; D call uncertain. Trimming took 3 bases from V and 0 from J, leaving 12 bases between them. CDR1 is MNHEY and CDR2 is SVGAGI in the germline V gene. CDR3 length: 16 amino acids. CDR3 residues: CASSYSGSHSGNTIYF. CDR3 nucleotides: TGTGCCAGCAGTTATTCCGGCAGCCACTCTGGAAACACCATATATTTT.

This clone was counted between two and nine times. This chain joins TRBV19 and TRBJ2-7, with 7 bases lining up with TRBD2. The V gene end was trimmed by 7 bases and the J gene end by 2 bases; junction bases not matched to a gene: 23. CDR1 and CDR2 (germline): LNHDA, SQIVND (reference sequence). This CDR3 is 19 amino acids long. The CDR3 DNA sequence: TGTGCCAGTAACTCACCTGGGGACCACTCTGCGGGGGACGCCTACGAGCAGTACTTC. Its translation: CASNSPGDHSAGDAYEQYF. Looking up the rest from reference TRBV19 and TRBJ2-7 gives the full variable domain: DGGITQSPKYLFRKEGQNVTLSCEQNLNHDAMYWYRQDPGQGLRLIYYSQIVNDFQKGDIAEGYSVSREKKESFPLTVTSAQKNPTAFYLCASNSPGDHSAGDAYEQYFGPGTRLTVT.